This T cell receptor beta chain was identified during a study of T-cell memory formation after mild COVID-19. Study summary: Largely, the TCR clusters proved donor specific.

This clonotype has a handful of counts. TCRdb reprocessed the 5' RACE reads via MiXCR and lists one record per CDR3 protein. Among around 340,000 distinct CDR3 sequences listed, approximately 15% were seen once. Trimming stripped 0 bases from V and 8 bases from J, with 13 bases between. CDR1 SGHDN and CDR2 FVKESK come from the germline V gene. The CDR3 sequence is 15 residues long. The chain employs TRBV14 and TRBJ1-4, with D unresolved. This sequence was found in a young man who had mild COVID-19 (a few samples of this study predate the infection). Cell type and time point are not known. Sequenced sample: PBMCs or a T cell subset sorted from them (not recorded which). DNA for the CDR3: TGTGCCAGCAGCCAAGACAGGAACGTCGGAGAAAAACTGTTTTTT. Protein sequence: CASSQDRNVGEKLFF.